The 32 T cell receptor beta chains given below trace back to one sample, sequenced in a study of low-dose radiotherapy and immunotherapy resistance in tumors (dated by TCRdb to between 2022 and 2023). This sample's time point label indicates: before trial treatment. Sequencing took place on an Illumina HiSeq 2500. First-strand cDNA was synthesized with Superscript III and a set of TRAV- and TRBV-specific primers, covering both TCRalpha and TCRbeta chains. TCRs were amplified for about 19 PCR cycles with Phusion, using a constant-region primer paired with the adapter attached to the V primers. The public reads were run again by TCRdb, first through fastp at Q25 and then through MiXCR, and only productive beta chains were kept. Each entry is one CDR3 protein sequence, shown with its most common DNA and genes. The sample yields 55,000 to 80,000 distinct CDR3 sequences; less than 30% were counted once. The ten largest clones represent 6% to 7% of the sample.

The specimen was PBMCs, collected before treatment. These receptors were collected from a male donor with rectosigmoid adenocarcinoma.

V gene TRBV6-1 combines with J gene TRBJ2-1; 9 bases map to TRBD1. The CDR3 length is 15 residues. Trimming at V came to 6 bases and at J to 3 bases, leaving 6 bases not matched to a gene. Germline V gene data show CDR1 as MNHNS and CDR2 as SASEGT. The CDR3 sequence: CASRSRTGVYNEQFF. Written as DNA, the CDR3 is TGTGCCAGCAGGTCCCGGACAGGGGTCTACAATGAGCAGTTCTTC.

This rearrangement joins TRBV6-6 to TRBJ2-1, with D maybe TRBD1 (6 bases). The V gene's germline CDR1 is MNHNY and CDR2 SVGAGI (reference sequence). The CDR3 has 13 amino acids. V shed 5 bases and J shed 4 bases, with 9 bases lying between them. The CDR3 sequence: CASSDGQYNEQFF. CDR3 in DNA: TGTGCCAGCAGTGACGGACAGTACAATGAGCAGTTCTTC.

This clonotype was recorded at least ten times. At one end, the junction sequence differs from germline, possibly due to a read error. Here the CDR3 reads CASSTRVQGAALF. DNA for the CDR3: TGTGCCAGCAGCACGAGAGTTCAGGGGGCGGCCCTATTT. The chain has TRBV7-2 and TRBJ1-1; 8 positions agree with TRBD1. Per germline, CDR1 SGHTA and CDR2 FQGNSA. The CDR3 loop spans 13 amino acids. The variable domain in full, completed from reference TRBV7-2 and TRBJ1-1, reads GAGVSQSPSNKVTEKGKDVELRCDPISGHTALYWYRQSLGQGLEFLIYFQGNSAPDKSGLPSDRFSAERTGGSVSTLTIQRTQQEDSAVYLCASSTRVQGAALFGQGTRLTVV.

This clonotype was detected ten times or more. This chain joins TRBV6-2 or TRBV6-3 and TRBJ2-5; TRBD1 might be the D (6 bases). Trimming removed 2 bases at V and 3 bases at J, with 19 bases between. The CDR3 loop spans 17 amino acids. Looked up from germline, CDR1 is MNHEY and CDR2 is SVGEGT. The CDR3 DNA reads as TGTGCCAGCAGTTACGATGCCTTGGACAGAAAGAAAGAGACCCAGTACTTC. Encoded protein: CASSYDALDRKKETQYF.

This clonotype was picked up a small number of times. The V gene is TRBV13, the J gene TRBJ2-5, with a weak D call TRBD1 (5 bases). The CDR3 is 17 amino acids. CDR1 PRHDT and CDR2 FYEKMQ come from the germline V gene (reference sequence). Trimming took 3 bases from V and 1 from J, leaving 18 bases between them. The CDR3 DNA sequence: TGTGCCAGCAGCTTGCCCAGACAGTCTTCAATCCAAGAGACCCAGTACTTC. It translates to CASSLPRQSSIQETQYF.

The chain combines TRBV25-1 with TRBJ1-1, with 10 bases matching TRBD1. Germline V gene data show CDR1 as MGHDK and CDR2 as SYGVNS. The length of the CDR3 is 15 residues. The J segment lost 1 base and the V segment lost 10 bases, leaving 9 bases of the junction unmatched. CDR3 bases: TGTGCCACCCGTGGGACAGGGGTCAAGAACACTGAAGCTTTCTTT. It translates to CATRGTGVKNTEAFF.

The chain is built from TRBV20-1 and TRBJ1-5; 9 nucleotides align to TRBD1. This CDR3 has 14 residues. Unmatched junction bases numbered 2, after V lost 1 base and J lost 4 bases. Per the germline V gene, CDR1 is DFQATT and CDR2 is SNEGSKA (reference sequence). Here the CDR3 reads CSARVGTGNQPQHF. The CDR3 region has the DNA TGCAGTGCTAGAGTAGGGACAGGGAATCAGCCCCAGCATTTT.

Many counts were recorded for this clonotype. V gene TRBV6-2 or TRBV6-3 combines with J gene TRBJ2-1; D possibly uses TRBD1 or TRBD2 (5 bases each). Per the germline V gene, CDR1 is MNHEY and CDR2 is SVGEGT. The V gene lost 6 bases and the J gene lost 6 bases, with 12 bases spanning the gap. This CDR3 has 13 residues. The CDR3 DNA is TGTGCCAGCAGACGGGACCACCTCAATGAGCAGTTCTTC. It translates to CASRRDHLNEQFF.

In regard to this clonotype: A far larger clone is one nucleotide away, so this likely arose from a read error. The chain links TRBV7-6 to TRBJ2-1; D might be TRBD1 or TRBD2, each matching 5 bases. Per germline, CDR1 SGHVS and CDR2 FNYEAQ. Trimming shortened V by 2 bases and J by 10 bases, and 12 bases separated the two germline ends. The length of the CDR3 is 13 residues. CDR3: CASSLSIGAEQFF. The CDR3 DNA reads as TGTGCCAGCAGCTTAAGTATCGGGGCCGAGCAGTTCTTC.

This clonotype occurred many times. CDR3 residues: CASSSAGTPGRNYGYTF. The CDR3 nucleotides are TGTGCCAGCAGTTCAGCCGGGACGCCCGGGAGGAACTATGGCTACACCTTC. The V and J genes are TRBV27 and TRBJ1-2, with D possibly being TRBD1 (5 bases). Germline loops: CDR1 MNHEY, CDR2 SMNVEV (reference sequence). The V end lost 4 bases, the J end lost 2 bases, and 20 bases lay between the germline ends. There are 17 residues in the CDR3.

This clonotype was seen many times. V and J are TRBV5-1 and TRBJ2-1, with TRBD2 matching over 13 bases. This CDR3 spans 19 amino acids. The V and J ends lost 3 bases and 0 bases, in that order; junction bases with no gene match: 9. Germline V gives CDR1 SGHRS, CDR2 YFSETQ. For the CDR3, the DNA is TGCGCCAGCAGCTCCCGATCGACTAGCGGGGGGAGCTCCTACAATGAGCAGTTCTTC. Its translation: CASSSRSTSGGSSYNEQFF.

This clonotype was seen just once. A far bigger clonotype differs at one base, so this is likely a read error. The chain carries TRBV12-3 or TRBV12-4 and TRBJ2-7, with 11 bases aligning to TRBD2. Trimming took 5 bases from V and 7 from J; bases not matched to a gene: 13. CDR3 length: 16 residues. The CDR3 sequence is CASSLRVSGGVNEQYF. CDR3 in DNA: TGTGCCAGCAGTCTCCGTGTTAGCGGGGGGGTTAATGAGCAGTACTTC.

This clonotype has a count of ten or more. The chain employs TRBV5-6 and TRBJ1-3, with D unresolved. This CDR3 has 13 residues. Per the germline V gene, CDR1 is SGHDT and CDR2 is YYEEEE. V shed 4 bases and J shed 6 bases, with 11 bases lying between them. This chain's CDR3 is CASSARAPNTIYF. The CDR3 bases are TGTGCCAGCAGCGCCCGGGCCCCAAACACCATATATTTT.

CDR3 coding DNA: TGTGCCAGCAACCCGCAGGGGGCCTCTAGCACAGATACGCAGTATTTT. It specifies CASNPQGASSTDTQYF. The V gene is TRBV3-1, the J gene TRBJ2-3; 8 bases are shared with TRBD1. The V segment lost 7 bases and the J segment 0 bases; nucleotides outside the gene matches: 9. This CDR3 has 16 residues. Germline V gene data show CDR1 as LGHDT and CDR2 as YNNKEL (reference sequence).

This chain links TRBV5-5 with TRBJ2-7; 8 positions match TRBD1. Germline assignment: CDR1 SGHKS and CDR2 YYEKEE (reference sequence). The V segment lost 0 bases and the J segment 6 bases; nucleotides outside the gene matches: 8. The CDR3 extends over 15 amino acids. CDR3 DNA: TGTGCCAGCAGCTTGGAGGGACAGGAAATTAGCGAGCAGTACTTC. It translates to CASSLEGQEISEQYF.

In this sample, this clonotype turned up many times. J is TRBJ2-2 and V is TRBV24-1; D is undetermined. CDR3 length equals 14 residues. Per the germline V gene, CDR1 is KGHDR and CDR2 is SFDVKD. The V and J ends lost 7 bases and 6 bases respectively, with 14 bases between them. CDR3 protein: CATSHLRRPGELFF. The CDR3 nucleotides are TGTGCCACCAGCCACCTTCGGCGACCCGGGGAGCTGTTTTTT.

The sample holds many counts of this clonotype. This sequence joins TRBV19 and TRBJ1-6; unclear D gene. V lost 6 bases to trimming and J lost 7 bases, with 16 bases between them. Per germline, CDR1 LNHDA and CDR2 SQIVND (reference sequence). The CDR3 is 15 residues long. The CDR3 DNA reads as TGTGCCAGTAGCCTTGACGGGGTAGGGAATTCACCCCTCCACTTT. Protein: CASSLDGVGNSPLHF.

This clonotype came up many times. The rearrangement uses TRBV6-8 and TRBJ2-7; 8 positions match TRBD1. The CDR3 spans 15 residues. CDR1 is MNHGY, CDR2 SAAAGT, per germline. With V trimmed by 0 bases and J by 3 bases, 4 bases remained unmatched. CDR3 nucleotides: TGTGCCAGCAGTTACTCCGCAGGGGGCGTCTACGAGCAGTACTTC. Its translation: CASSYSAGGVYEQYF.

The chain combines TRBV12-3 or TRBV12-4 with TRBJ1-5, with D unclear. Trimming removed 3 bases at V and 3 bases at J, with 12 bases between. The CDR3 covers 15 residues. This CDR3 reads CASSLGRIPNQPQHF. The CDR3 bases are TGTGCCAGCAGTTTGGGCCGGATCCCCAATCAGCCCCAGCATTTT.

This clonotype turned up a few times. The chain uses TRBV6-2 or TRBV6-3 and TRBJ2-1; a weak D match, TRBD2 (7 bases). The CDR3 has 16 residues. Germline-derived CDR1 and CDR2 are MNHEY and SVGEGT. V lost 8 bases to trimming and J lost 1 base, with 18 bases between them. CDR3: CASRKGGTLSYNEQFF. The CDR3 region has the DNA TGTGCCAGCCGAAAGGGAGGGACATTATCCTACAATGAGCAGTTCTTC.

Notes on this clonotype: A much larger clone sits a single nucleotide away, making a read error possible. V is TRBV12-3 or TRBV12-4 and J is TRBJ1-5; tentative D call: TRBD1 (5 bases). CDR3 length: 15 residues. Trimming cost V 6 bases and J 2 bases, with 14 bases left between them. The CDR3 nucleotides are TGTGCCAGCAGCGCCAGGGTAGATGGCAATCAGCCCCAGCATTTT. Protein: CASSARVDGNQPQHF.

As concerns this clonotype: It is likely a read error: a sequence one base away is far more abundant. The chain couples TRBV9 to TRBJ2-7; D may be TRBD2 (7 bases). Germline CDR1 SGDLS, CDR2 YYNGEE. The length of the CDR3 is 15 residues. Trimming stripped 0 bases from V and 7 bases from J, with 17 bases between. For the CDR3, the DNA is TGTGCCAGCAGCGTAGGCGCGGGGGCCTACAATGAGCAGTACTTC. It codes for CASSVGAGAYNEQYF. Full variable domain (remainder filled in from reference TRBV9 and TRBJ2-7): DSGVTQTPKHLITATGQRVTLRCSPRSGDLSVYWYQQSLDQGLQFLIQYYNGEERAKGNILERFSAQQFPDLHSELNLSSLELGDSALYFCASSVGAGAYNEQYFGPGTRLTVT.

This clonotype occurred once. A far larger clone is a single base away, which makes a read error likely. The J gene is TRBJ1-5, the V gene TRBV13; 7 bases map to TRBD1. Germline-derived CDR1 and CDR2 are PRHDT and FYEKMQ (reference sequence). This CDR3 is 15 amino acids long. Written as DNA, the CDR3 is TGTGCCAGCAGCGAACAGGGGATGGGCAATCAGCCCCGGCATTTT. As protein: CASSEQGMGNQPRHF.

This clonotype was observed many times. The V and J genes are TRBV7-2 and TRBJ2-1, with 8 bases that match TRBD2. The CDR3 extends over 17 amino acids. The ends lost 1 base at V and 10 bases at J; junction bases unmatched: 15. Germline CDR1 and CDR2: SGHTA and FQGNSA. As DNA, the CDR3 is TGTGCCAGCAGCTTAGTCCCCCCGGGACTAGGGTCGGTCGAGCAGTTCTTC. It specifies CASSLVPPGLGSVEQFF.

Notes on this clonotype: A far larger clone lies a single base away; this is likely a read error. This chain connects TRBV4-2 to TRBJ2-7, with D uncertain. CDR1 is LGHNA and CDR2 is YNFKEQ in the germline V gene. This CDR3 has 15 residues. The germline V and J ends were trimmed by 0 bases and 7 bases, with 16 bases remaining between them. The CDR3 DNA sequence: TGTGCCAGCAGCCAAGACGAGACTCGTTACAATGAGCAGTACTTC. It translates to CASSQDETRYNEQYF.

About this clonotype: This sequence is one base from a far larger clone and is likely a read error. V usage is TRBV7-2 and J usage is TRBJ2-1; tentatively, D is TRBD2 (5 bases). Germline assignment: CDR1 SGHTA and CDR2 FQGNSA. This CDR3 comprises 15 residues. The chain's CDR3 is CVSSPGVNTYNEQFF. As DNA, the CDR3 is TGTGTCAGCAGCCCCGGGGTCAATACCTACAATGAGCAGTTCTTC. The full variable domain, in which reference TRBV7-2 and TRBJ2-1 provide the parts outside the CDR3, is GAGVSQSPSNKVTEKGKDVELRCDPISGHTALYWYRQSLGQGLEFLIYFQGNSAPDKSGLPSDRFSAERTGGSVSTLTIQRTQQEDSAVYLCVSSPGVNTYNEQFFGPGTRLTVL.

A word on this clonotype: A far bigger clonotype differs at one base, so this is likely a read error. The V gene is TRBV3-1, the J gene TRBJ2-1; possibly TRBD1 or TRBD2 for D (5 bases each). CDR3 length equals 14 residues. From germline, CDR1 is LGHDT and CDR2 YNNKEL (reference sequence). CDR3 sequence (DNA): TGTGCCAGCAGCCGAACCGGGACCTACAGTGAGCAGTTCTTC. Translating gives CASSRTGTYSEQFF.

The rearrangement uses TRBV28 and TRBJ2-5, with D tentatively TRBD1 (5 bases). The J call may be in error: the DNA end matches TRBJ2-7 better. Germline V gene data show CDR1 as MDHEN and CDR2 as SYDVKM. The CDR3 totals 12 residues. CDR3 region: CASSLAGPEQYF. The CDR3 DNA is TGTGCCAGCAGTTTAGCAGGGCCCGAGCAGTACTTC.

This clonotype occurred many times. This rearrangement joins TRBV6-2 or TRBV6-3 to TRBJ2-7; tentatively, D is TRBD2 (6 bases). In germline, CDR1 is MNHEY, CDR2 SVGEGT. V was clipped by 5 bases and J by 2 bases, with 19 bases between them. The CDR3 sequence is 16 residues long. In nucleotides, the CDR3 is TGTGCCAGCAGTGGAGCCGTAGGGACTCTTACCTACGAGCAGTACTTC. Protein sequence: CASSGAVGTLTYEQYF.

A few counts support this clonotype. The chain has TRBV27 and TRBJ2-3, with a tentative D call TRBD2 (6 bases). Trimming left V 5 bases short and J 0 bases short, with 12 bases between. CDR1 and CDR2 (germline): MNHEY, SMNVEV (reference sequence). CDR3 size: 15 residues. This CDR3 reads CASSIGTASTDTQYF. The CDR3 DNA is TGTGCCAGCAGTATAGGGACTGCTAGCACAGATACGCAGTATTTT.

The CDR3 DNA reads TGTGCCAGCAGCCCCCGGACTAGCGGGACCAAGGGCGAGCAGTACTTC. The encoded protein is CASSPRTSGTKGEQYF. V and J are TRBV11-2 and TRBJ2-7; 12 positions agree with TRBD2. The V segment lost 5 bases and the J segment 6 bases; nucleotides outside the gene matches: 11. The CDR3 consists of 16 residues. Germline CDR1 reads SGHAT; CDR2 reads FQNNGV.

This clonotype has at least ten counts. The chain links TRBV14 to TRBJ2-7; D is unresolved. V was clipped by 0 bases and J by 5 bases, with 14 bases between them. In germline, CDR1 is SGHDN, CDR2 FVKESK. This CDR3 is 15 amino acids long. Here the CDR3 DNA reads TGTGCCAGCAGCCAAGATTTAGTCCTAAATGACGAGCAGTACTTC. This encodes CASSQDLVLNDEQYF.